The rows below give T cell receptor beta chains drawn from one sample of a study of post-analysis software for immune sequencing data. TCRdb passed the PCR reads through MiXCR, listing each CDR3 protein once. The table has roughly 400,000 distinct CDR3 sequences, 39% seen once. The material sequenced was blood. Receptors originate from a girl aged 2 to 9 with multiple sclerosis. CDR3s include the opening cysteine and the closing phenylalanine or tryptophan. A D gene is named only where the DNA matches it firmly. Clone size is given for some rows only: seen once, a few or many times, or a class if the clone is expanded.

clone_size	d_call	j_call	v_call	cdr3_nt	cdr3_aa
NA	NA	TRBJ2-7	TRBV7-9	TGTGCCAGCAGCTCTACCGACCAATATCCCTTCTACGAGCAGTACTTC	CASSSTDQYPFYEQYF
NA	NA	TRBJ2-1	TRBV12-3/TRBV12-4	TGTGCCAGCCATTTGGGCCCCAATGAGCAGTTCTTC	CASHLGPNEQFF
few	TRBD1	TRBJ1-2	TRBV5-6	TGTGCCAGCAGCCCGCGGGACAGGGAGCCCTCTGGCTACACCTTC	CASSPRDREPSGYTF
NA	NA	TRBJ1-4	TRBV5-1	TGCGCCAGCAGCTTGCTACGGGGTGATGAAAAACGGTTTTTT	CASSLLRGDEKRFF
NA	NA	TRBJ2-3	TRBV27	TGTGCCAGCAGTCTCCGGGACCCTGACACAGATACGCAGTATTTT	CASSLRDPDTDTQYF
NA	TRBD2	TRBJ2-1	TRBV6-5	TGTGCCAGCAGTTACGTCGGGACTAGCGGGAGTACCTACAATGAGCAGTTCTTC	CASSYVGTSGSTYNEQFF
few	NA	TRBJ2-4	TRBV7-2	TGTGCCAGCAGCTTCGGGGTGCAGGACAAAAACATTCAGTACTTC	CASSFGVQDKNIQYF
few	TRBD2	TRBJ2-7	TRBV7-9	TGTGCCAGCAGCTTAGGCACTAGCGGGTACTACGAGCAGTACTTC	CASSLGTSGYYEQYF
NA	NA	TRBJ2-7	TRBV9	TGTGCCAGCAGCATCGGAGGAGAGAGCTCCTACGAGCAGTACTTC	CASSIGGESSYEQYF
NA	NA	TRBJ1-1	TRBV11-1	TGTGCCAGTGTGAACATCGGCTTGAACACTGAAGCTTTCTTT	CASVNIGLNTEAFF
few	TRBD2	TRBJ2-5	TRBV20-1	TGCAGTGCTACCCCGGTTGGTAGCGGGAGAGTAGAGACCCAGTACTTC	CSATPVGSGRVETQYF
few	NA	TRBJ2-1	TRBV4-2	TGTGCCAGCAGCCCAAGTACACTAGTCAATGAGCAGTTCTTC	CASSPSTLVNEQFF
NA	NA	TRBJ2-6	TRBV5-1	TGCGCCAGCAGCTCGATCAGGGCTTCTGGGGCCAACGTCCTGACTTTC	CASSSIRASGANVLTF
few	NA	TRBJ1-2	TRBV6-2/TRBV6-3	TGTGCCAGCAGTTATATGGGGAGAGATGGCTACACCTTC	CASSYMGRDGYTF
few	TRBD1	TRBJ1-5	TRBV25-1	TGTGCCAGCAGTAGGACAGGGCCCCATCAGCCCCAGCATTTT	CASSRTGPHQPQHF
few	NA	TRBJ2-2	TRBV4-2	TGTGCCAGCAGCCAAGAGTTGGGGGAAGCCGGGGAGCTGTTTTTT	CASSQELGEAGELFF
NA	TRBD2	TRBJ2-1	TRBV5-6	TGTGCCAGCAGCGGCCGGGACTACGGTTACAATGAGCAGTTCTTC	CASSGRDYGYNEQFF
NA	NA	TRBJ1-5	TRBV5-6	TGTGCCAGCAGCTTCTGGCAGGAAATCAATCAGCCCCAGCATTTT	CASSFWQEINQPQHF
many	NA	TRBJ2-5	TRBV10-3	TGTGCCATCAGCGCCGACTCGGGGGAGACCCAGTACTTC	CAISADSGETQYF
NA	NA	TRBJ2-1	TRBV29-1	TGCAGCGTATGCCCGAGCTCCTACAATGAGCAGTTCTTC	CSVCPSSYNEQFF
NA	TRBD2	TRBJ2-1	TRBV6-2/TRBV6-3	TGTGCCAGCAGCAGACTAGCGGGAGTGTACAATGAGCAGTTCTTC	CASSRLAGVYNEQFF
NA	NA	TRBJ1-2	TRBV24-1	TGTGCCACCAGTGATCTGGAGGGTTATGGCTACACCTTC	CATSDLEGYGYTF
NA	TRBD1	TRBJ2-7	TRBV6-5	TGTGCCAGCAGACGAGGGACAGAGACTGCGCAGTACTTC	CASRRGTETAQYF
NA	TRBD2	TRBJ2-3	TRBV12-3/TRBV12-4	TGTGCCAGCAGTTCCTTCCCGGGACTAGCGGGGGGGGTTACTAGCACAGATACGCAGTATTTT	CASSSFPGLAGGVTSTDTQYF
NA	TRBD2	TRBJ2-3	TRBV14	TGTGCCAGCAGCCAAGGGAAGCGGGGCAGCACAGGTACGCAGTATTTT	CASSQGKRGSTGTQYF
NA	TRBD2	TRBJ2-7	TRBV5-1	TGCGCCAGCAGCCCTTGGACTAGCAGTGAGCAGTACTTC	CASSPWTSSEQYF
NA	NA	TRBJ1-2	TRBV4-1	TGCGCCAGCAGCCCATCCGGGCAGCCCTCCCATCTATCGGGCTACACCTTC	CASSPSGQPSHLSGYTF
NA	NA	TRBJ1-1	TRBV18	TGTGCCAGCTCTCAAGCAAGGGGCACTGAAGCTTTCTTT	CASSQARGTEAFF
few	NA	TRBJ2-1	TRBV29-1	TGCAGCGTTCGCGGGTGGGATGAGCAGTTCTTC	CSVRGWDEQFF
few	NA	TRBJ2-1	TRBV6-6	TGTGCCAGCAGTTTAGGGACGGGGAATGAGCAGTTCTTC	CASSLGTGNEQFF
few	TRBD1	TRBJ1-4	TRBV7-9	TGTCCCAGCAGCCGCCCTTCCGGGACAGATAATGAAAAACTGTTTTTT	CPSSRPSGTDNEKLFF
NA	NA	TRBJ1-4	TRBV3-1	TGTGCCAGCAGCCAAAAGTCAACTAATGAAAAACTGTTTTTT	CASSQKSTNEKLFF
once	NA	TRBJ1-5	TRBV28	TGTGCCAGCGGATACAGTGAGGGTCAGCCCCAGCATTTT	CASGYSEGQPQHF
few	TRBD1	TRBJ1-2	TRBV7-3	TGTGCCAGCAGCGGATTGACAGGGATTTATGGCTACACCTTC	CASSGLTGIYGYTF
few	NA	TRBJ2-7	TRBV4-3	TGCGCCAGCAGCCAAGATCCCCCTGACCTAACCTCCTACGAGCAGTACTTC	CASSQDPPDLTSYEQYF
NA	NA	TRBJ2-5	TRBV12-3/TRBV12-4	TGTGCCAGCAGCTACCAGGCGACCCAAGAGACCCAGTACTTC	CASSYQATQETQYF
few	NA	TRBJ2-3	TRBV6-1	TGTGCCAGCATTGGAGGATCTAGCACAGATACGCAGTATTTT	CASIGGSSTDTQYF
NA	NA	TRBJ2-1	TRBV5-6	TGTGCCAGCAGCTTGGACTACCCGCCCTACAATGAGCAGTTCTTC	CASSLDYPPYNEQFF
once	NA	TRBJ2-5	TRBV5-6	TGTGCCAGCAGCTTCAGGCAAACGGAAGAGACCCAGTACTTC	CASSFRQTEETQYF
few	TRBD2	TRBJ2-1	TRBV7-2	TGTGCCAGCAGCCTACAATCCGGGACTAGCGCCTACTACAATGAGCAGTTCTTC	CASSLQSGTSAYYNEQFF
NA	NA	TRBJ2-1	TRBV28	TGTGCCAGCAGTTTAGTTCCACCGGGGGAGCAGTTCTTC	CASSLVPPGEQFF
NA	NA	TRBJ1-4	TRBV6-5	TGTGCCAGCAGCCGGCGGACAGATGAAAAACTGTTTTTT	CASSRRTDEKLFF
NA	TRBD2	TRBJ2-7	TRBV7-9	TGTGCCAGCAGCCGGACTAGCCTCGAGCAGTACTTC	CASSRTSLEQYF
few	TRBD1	TRBJ2-5	TRBV7-8	TGTGCCAGCCTAAGGGGGCCCCCTTTAGAGACCCAGTACTTC	CASLRGPPLETQYF
NA	NA	TRBJ2-3	TRBV20-1	TGCAGTCGAAAGGCAGGGGCGGAAGATACGCAGTATTTT	CSRKAGAEDTQYF
NA	TRBD1	TRBJ2-5	TRBV3-1	TGTGCCAGCAGCCCCCGGACAGGACAAGAGTCCCAGTACTTC	CASSPRTGQESQYF
few	TRBD1	TRBJ2-7	TRBV4-1	TGCGCCAGCAGCCAAGGGTCCGGGACAGGGCATGGCGAGCAGTACTTC	CASSQGSGTGHGEQYF
few	TRBD1	TRBJ2-5	TRBV5-1	TGCGCCAGCAGCCGACCGGACAGGGAAGTAGAGACCCAGTACTTC	CASSRPDREVETQYF
few	TRBD2	TRBJ2-1	TRBV12-3/TRBV12-4	TGTGCCCGCAGGCTAGCGGGAGGGAACTATGAGCAGTTCTTC	CARRLAGGNYEQFF
few	NA	TRBJ2-2	TRBV7-7	TGTGCTAGCAGCCCTTCCGGACCCTTAGTCGGGGAGCTGTTTTTT	CASSPSGPLVGELFF
NA	NA	TRBJ1-2	TRBV20-1	TGCAGTGCTAGAGTTCCTCAACAGGAGCGCTATGGCTACACCTTC	CSARVPQQERYGYTF
many	NA	TRBJ2-5	TRBV7-3	TGTGCCAGCAGCTTAATGGGCTACCAAGAGACCCAGTACTTC	CASSLMGYQETQYF
many	TRBD2	TRBJ2-3	TRBV6-4	TGTGCCAGCAGTTTGACTAGCGGGAGCACAGATACGCAGTATTTT	CASSLTSGSTDTQYF
NA	TRBD1	TRBJ1-1	TRBV5-1	TGCGCCAGCAGGCGTGGGACAGAGTTTAACACTGAAGCTTTCTTT	CASRRGTEFNTEAFF
few	TRBD2	TRBJ2-3	TRBV14	TGTGCCAGCAGCCAAGGGGGAGGGACTACAATCACAGATACGCAGTATTTT	CASSQGGGTTITDTQYF
NA	NA	TRBJ2-1	TRBV6-5	TGTGCCAGCACCCAGCGGCAGAGCCCTTATTATGAGCAGTTCTTC	CASTQRQSPYYEQFF
few	NA	TRBJ2-3	TRBV12-3/TRBV12-4	TGTGCCAGCAGTTTAGTCCGGGGCACAGATACGCAGTATTTT	CASSLVRGTDTQYF
NA	TRBD1	TRBJ2-7	TRBV4-2	TGTGCCAGCAGCCAAGATCTAGGGCAGGGGGCGCGGTACGAGCAGTACTTC	CASSQDLGQGARYEQYF
NA	NA	TRBJ2-7	TRBV29-1	TGCAGCGTTCGAGGGAGCCAAGAAAACTACGAGCAGTACTTC	CSVRGSQENYEQYF